A selection of T cell receptor beta chains follows, all from one sample in a study of STAT3 mutations in large granular lymphocyte leukemia. Measured with immunoSEQ multiplex PCR; TCRdb has only the in-frame clones, and not every one. The profile shows roughly 11,000 clones, about three quarters of them singletons. Input material: peripheral blood mononuclear cells. These receptors all come from a man in his 60s with T-cell large granular lymphocyte leukemia. Some clones in this sample may be carry-over from other donors' samples. The CDR3 runs from the conserved cysteine through the conserved F or W. Each record gives: J gene, clone size, CDR3 length, V gene, D gene, CDR3 protein, CDR3 DNA. D genes are given only for firm matches. The size field is filled for only some rows; it gives once, few, many or a size class.

j_gene: TRBJ2-5
abundance: -
len: 14
v_gene: TRBV25-1
d_gene: -
CDR3aa: CASSDKQGQETQYF
CDR3nt: TGTGCCAGCAGTGATAAGCAGGGCCAAGAGACCCAGTACTTC

j_gene: TRBJ2-7
abundance: -
len: 15
v_gene: TRBV10-2
d_gene: TRBD2
CDR3aa: CASSDRAGVLYEQYF
CDR3nt: TGCGCCAGCAGTGATCGAGCGGGAGTGTTATACGAGCAGTACTTC

j_gene: TRBJ2-7
abundance: -
len: 14
v_gene: TRBV2
d_gene: -
CDR3aa: CASSVPANPYEQYF
CDR3nt: TGTGCCAGCAGTGTCCCAGCCAACCCCTACGAGCAGTACTTC

j_gene: TRBJ1-2
abundance: -
len: 14
v_gene: TRBV19
d_gene: TRBD1
CDR3aa: CASNSGEGAYGYTF
CDR3nt: TGTGCCAGTAACTCGGGCGAGGGGGCCTATGGCTACACCTTC

j_gene: TRBJ2-3
abundance: -
len: 11
v_gene: TRBV7-2
d_gene: -
CDR3aa: CASSLAVSQYF
CDR3nt: TGTGCCAGCAGCTTAGCAGTGTCGCAGTATTTT

j_gene: TRBJ2-7
abundance: -
len: 13
v_gene: TRBV6-5
d_gene: -
CDR3aa: CASSYGGTYEQYF
CDR3nt: TGTGCCAGCAGTTACGGGGGTACCTACGAGCAGTACTTC

j_gene: TRBJ2-1
abundance: -
len: 13
v_gene: TRBV18
d_gene: TRBD2
CDR3aa: CASSLSGSGEQFF
CDR3nt: TGTGCCAGCTCACTTAGCGGGAGCGGTGAGCAGTTCTTC

j_gene: TRBJ2-7
abundance: -
len: 13
v_gene: TRBV7-2
d_gene: TRBD1
CDR3aa: CASSLDRGYEQYF
CDR3nt: TGTGCCAGCAGCTTAGACAGGGGCTACGAGCAGTACTTC

j_gene: TRBJ2-5
abundance: -
len: 11
v_gene: TRBV12-5
d_gene: TRBD1
CDR3aa: CASSLGDSHHF
CDR3nt: TGTGCTAGTAGTCTTGGGGACAGTCATCACTTC

j_gene: TRBJ1-3
abundance: -
len: 12
v_gene: TRBV9
d_gene: TRBD1
CDR3aa: CASSVRQGAIYF
CDR3nt: TGTGCCAGCAGCGTCCGACAGGGCGCCATATATTTT

j_gene: TRBJ1-1
abundance: -
len: 13
v_gene: TRBV9
d_gene: -
CDR3aa: CASSGGPNTEAFF
CDR3nt: TGTGCCAGCAGCGGAGGACCGAACACTGAAGCTTTCTTT

j_gene: TRBJ2-7
abundance: few
len: 15
v_gene: TRBV7-2
d_gene: -
CDR3aa: CASIGNKQGTYEQYF
CDR3nt: TGTGCCAGCATCGGTAATAAGCAGGGAACCTACGAGCAGTACTTC

j_gene: TRBJ1-1
abundance: few
len: 13
v_gene: TRBV5-1
d_gene: -
CDR3aa: CASSSGEGTEAFF
CDR3nt: TGCGCCAGCAGCTCAGGGGAGGGCACTGAAGCTTTCTTT

j_gene: TRBJ1-1
abundance: -
len: 12
v_gene: TRBV19
d_gene: -
CDR3aa: CASTHPWGEAFF
CDR3nt: TGTGCCAGTACCCATCCGTGGGGGGAAGCTTTCTTT

j_gene: TRBJ1-2
abundance: -
len: 13
v_gene: TRBV27
d_gene: TRBD1
CDR3aa: CASSSGQGRGYTF
CDR3nt: TGTGCCAGCAGTTCCGGACAGGGCCGAGGCTACACCTTC

j_gene: TRBJ2-5
abundance: -
len: 12
v_gene: TRBV11-2
d_gene: -
CDR3aa: CASSLEEETQYF
CDR3nt: TGTGCCAGCAGCTTAGAAGAAGAGACCCAGTACTTC

j_gene: TRBJ1-1
abundance: -
len: 12
v_gene: TRBV30
d_gene: -
CDR3aa: CASSYMNTEAFF
CDR3nt: TGTGCCTCCTCGTACATGAACACTGAAGCTTTCTTT

j_gene: TRBJ2-5
abundance: -
len: 14
v_gene: TRBV5-1
d_gene: TRBD1
CDR3aa: CASSLGTGRETQYF
CDR3nt: TGCGCCAGCAGCTTGGGGACAGGGCGGGAGACCCAGTACTTC

j_gene: TRBJ1-5
abundance: -
len: 14
v_gene: TRBV6-6
d_gene: -
CDR3aa: CASSYDGGSQPQHF
CDR3nt: TGTGCCAGCAGTTACGACGGGGGTAGTCAGCCCCAGCATTTT

j_gene: TRBJ2-7
abundance: few
len: 15
v_gene: TRBV6-5
d_gene: TRBD2
CDR3aa: CASSGRTSGSREQYF
CDR3nt: TGTGCCAGCAGTGGACGGACTAGCGGGAGTCGCGAGCAGTACTTC

j_gene: TRBJ2-3
abundance: -
len: 13
v_gene: TRBV19
d_gene: TRBD1
CDR3aa: CASSIQGADTQYF
CDR3nt: TGTGCCAGTAGTATACAGGGGGCAGATACGCAGTATTTT

j_gene: TRBJ2-3
abundance: -
len: 15
v_gene: TRBV19
d_gene: -
CDR3aa: CASSIGGRITDTQYF
CDR3nt: TGTGCCAGTAGTATAGGAGGGAGAATCACAGATACGCAGTATTTT

j_gene: TRBJ2-1
abundance: -
len: 15
v_gene: TRBV6-1
d_gene: -
CDR3aa: CASSEALLGGNEQFF
CDR3nt: TGTGCCAGCAGTGAAGCGCTTCTCGGCGGCAATGAGCAGTTCTTC

j_gene: TRBJ2-7
abundance: -
len: 12
v_gene: TRBV5-6
d_gene: -
CDR3aa: CASSLSPYEQYF
CDR3nt: TGTGCCAGCAGCTTGTCGCCCTACGAGCAGTACTTC

j_gene: TRBJ2-3
abundance: -
len: 15
v_gene: TRBV6-5
d_gene: -
CDR3aa: CASSDLQDLGHTQYF
CDR3nt: TGTGCCAGCAGTGACTTGCAGGACTTAGGTCATACGCAGTATTTT

j_gene: TRBJ2-1
abundance: medium-sized
len: 15
v_gene: TRBV2
d_gene: -
CDR3aa: CASSETTAPADEQFF
CDR3nt: TGTGCCAGCAGTGAAACAACGGCCCCGGCTGATGAGCAGTTCTTC

j_gene: TRBJ1-5
abundance: -
len: 13
v_gene: TRBV4-2
d_gene: -
CDR3aa: CASSQDLGQPQHF
CDR3nt: TGTGCCAGCAGCCAAGATCTGGGTCAGCCCCAGCATTTT

j_gene: TRBJ2-7
abundance: -
len: 13
v_gene: TRBV6-5
d_gene: -
CDR3aa: CASSFNGVGEQYF
CDR3nt: TGTGCCAGCAGTTTTAACGGGGTGGGGGAGCAGTACTTC

j_gene: TRBJ2-5
abundance: -
len: 13
v_gene: TRBV19
d_gene: TRBD2
CDR3aa: CATSGRLKETQYF
CDR3nt: TGTGCCACTAGCGGGAGGTTGAAAGAGACCCAGTACTTC